This T cell receptor beta chain was documented in a study of T-cell reconstitution after alpha-beta-depleted transplantation in children. Library preparation (for TCRbeta) was performed with unique molecular identifiers. TCRdb re-derived calls from the PCR reads in MiXCR, one entry per CDR3 protein. This table holds roughly 200,000 distinct CDR3 sequences, about 6.8% found once. Germline V gives CDR1 KGHSH, CDR2 LQKENI. The V gene lost 5 bases and the J gene lost 2 bases, with 10 bases spanning the gap. The length of the CDR3 is 13 residues. The table lists this clonotype with many counts. The sample was PBMCs from the stem cell graft donor, taken from the stem cell graft. The chain has TRBV18 and TRBJ2-7; D remains unclear. This TCR was sampled from a human donor who donated a stem cell graft to a child with Wiskott-Aldrich syndrome. CDR3 loop: CASSSIGTYEQYF. The CDR3 DNA reads as TGTGCCAGCTCATCAATAGGAACCTACGAGCAGTACTTC.